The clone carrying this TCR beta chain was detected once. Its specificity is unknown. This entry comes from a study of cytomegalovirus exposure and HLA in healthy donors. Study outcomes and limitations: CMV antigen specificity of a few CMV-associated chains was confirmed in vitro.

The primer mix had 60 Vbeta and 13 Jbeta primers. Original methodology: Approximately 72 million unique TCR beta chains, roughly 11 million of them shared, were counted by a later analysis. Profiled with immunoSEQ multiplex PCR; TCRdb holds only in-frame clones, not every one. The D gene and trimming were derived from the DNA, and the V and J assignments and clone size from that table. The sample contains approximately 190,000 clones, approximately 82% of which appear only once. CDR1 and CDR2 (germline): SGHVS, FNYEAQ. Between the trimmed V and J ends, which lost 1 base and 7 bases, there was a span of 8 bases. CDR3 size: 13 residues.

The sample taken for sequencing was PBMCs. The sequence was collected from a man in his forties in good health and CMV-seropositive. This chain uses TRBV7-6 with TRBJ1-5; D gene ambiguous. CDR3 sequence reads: CASSLGRLQPQHF. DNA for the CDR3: TGTGCCAGCAGCTTAGGGAGATTACAGCCCCAGCATTTT.